The subject of this entry is one TCR beta chain. Its antigen target is currently unknown. Base-call qualities are not available, and no considerably larger clone is one nucleotide away. This entry comes from a study of identical twins (dated by TCRdb to the mid-2010s). A note on the overall study: TCR alpha and beta repertoires from monozygotic twins, unrelated adults of various ages and cord blood were deep-sequenced to test whether fetal clonotypes persist. To rule out contamination, the twin experiments were replicated at different times with different library preparation protocols.

The CDR3 sequence holds 17 residues, the cysteine and phenylalanine included. Just CDR3 DNA is preserved here, 51 bases in frame from base 1. V has 6 bases trimmed and J has 1 base trimmed; junction bases matching no gene number 9. For CDR1 and CDR2, the germline V gene (reference sequence) lists LGHDT and YNNKEL. What the authors observed across the whole study: In monozygotic twins, out-of-frame TCR alpha sharing was systematically underestimated by recombination models, although the models agreed with sharing between unrelated individuals. Excess twin sharing in beta out-of-frame sequences was weaker because fewer shared sequences lowered the signal-to-noise ratio. Zero-insertion analyses could be partly confounded by invariant T cells such as MAIT and iNKT, although diverse VJ usage argued against such confounding for most clonotypes. Compared with coincidental sharing between unrelated individuals, an excess of low generation-probability sequences was observed among out-of-frame TCR alpha sequences shared between twins. Because the same donors could not be followed over many years, the conclusions relied on cross-sectional statistical analysis. Abundant cord blood beta clonotypes carried fewer insertions; young adult naive repertoires showed a weaker similar trend, while memory repertoires showed none.

Libraries came from 5' RACE. Instrument used: Illumina HiSeq 2000. Template switching added a universal primer binding site, and the final cDNA carried a unique molecular identifier that allowed TCR cDNA molecules to be counted accurately. Specific primers in the conserved constant-segment region were used to synthesize first-strand cDNA for the TCR alpha and beta chains. To control for contamination, each cDNA library was double barcoded with a SMART-Mk sample barcode plus Illumina barcodes. Two successive PCR steps introduced TruSeq adapter sequences along with Illumina sample barcodes. The TCR alpha and beta cDNA libraries were sequenced on the Illumina HiSeq platform using custom primers. As for the authors' bioinformatics: Raw reads were processed with MiGEC to extract unique molecular identifiers, and MiXCR was used to determine CDR3 positions. For each individual, recombination models were inferred using an EM algorithm with the repgenHMM and IGoR tools. Shared clonotypes were analyzed with the tcR package in R, and sharing was normalized by the product of cloneset sizes. Out-of-frame nonproductive sequences were analyzed to study raw recombination free of thymic and clonal selection effects. TCRdb applied fastp at Q25 and MiXCR to the public reads, then kept only in-frame beta chains. Rows merge per CDR3 protein into single entries with the most common DNA and genes. What appears here as the V and J calls and clone size reflects TCRdb's work, not the paper's. The sample table records some 1,600,000 distinct CDR3 sequences; less than 40% of these occur just once. Approximately 0.25% of the sample goes to the ten largest clones.

Every donor was a healthy Caucasian. The V gene is TRBV3-1 and the J gene is TRBJ2-3, and 11 junctional nucleotides match TRBD2. The sequencing sample was made of cord blood. This clonotype was obtained from a newborn girl in good health. At the DNA level, the sequence is TGTGCCAGCAGTCTTAGCGGGAGGGAGTTGGGCACAGATACGCAGTATTTT. It translates as CASSLSGRELGTDTQYF.